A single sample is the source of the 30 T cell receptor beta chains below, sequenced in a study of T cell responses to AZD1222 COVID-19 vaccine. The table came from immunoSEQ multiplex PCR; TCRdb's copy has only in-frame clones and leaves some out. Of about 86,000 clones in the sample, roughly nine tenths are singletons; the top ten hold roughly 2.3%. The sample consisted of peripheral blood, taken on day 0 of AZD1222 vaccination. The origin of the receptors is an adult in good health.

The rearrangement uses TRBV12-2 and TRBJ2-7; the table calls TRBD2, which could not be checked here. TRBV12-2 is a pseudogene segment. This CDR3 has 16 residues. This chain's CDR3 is CASRLEGLAGTYEQYF. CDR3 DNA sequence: TGTGCAAGTCGCTTAGAAGGACTAGCGGGAACCTACGAGCAGTACTTC.

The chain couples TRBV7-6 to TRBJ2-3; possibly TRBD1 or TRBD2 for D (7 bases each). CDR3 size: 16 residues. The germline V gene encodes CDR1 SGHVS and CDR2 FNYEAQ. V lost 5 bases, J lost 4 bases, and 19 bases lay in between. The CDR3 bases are TGTGCCAGCAGCCAACAGGGGCGGGAGATTTCAGATACGCAGTATTTT. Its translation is CASSQQGREISDTQYF.

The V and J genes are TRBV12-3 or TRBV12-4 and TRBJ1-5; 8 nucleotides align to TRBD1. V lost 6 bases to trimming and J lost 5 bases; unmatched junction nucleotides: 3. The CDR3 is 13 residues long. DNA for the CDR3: TGTGCCAGCAGACAGGGGGGCGATCAGCCCCAGCATTTT. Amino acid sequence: CASRQGGDQPQHF.

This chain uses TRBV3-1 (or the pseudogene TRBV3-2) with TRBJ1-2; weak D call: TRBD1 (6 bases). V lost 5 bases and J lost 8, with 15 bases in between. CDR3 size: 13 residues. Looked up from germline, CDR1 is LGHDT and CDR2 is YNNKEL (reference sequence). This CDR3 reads CASSAWGAEGYTF. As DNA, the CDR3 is TGTGCCAGCAGCGCCTGGGGGGCGGAGGGCTACACCTTC.

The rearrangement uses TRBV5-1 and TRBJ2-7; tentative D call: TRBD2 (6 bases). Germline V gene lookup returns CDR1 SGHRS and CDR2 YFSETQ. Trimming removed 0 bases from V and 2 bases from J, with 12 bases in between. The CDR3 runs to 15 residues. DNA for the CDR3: TGCGCCAGCAGCTTGGCCGAGGGGACTCCCTACGAGCAGTACTTC. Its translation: CASSLAEGTPYEQYF. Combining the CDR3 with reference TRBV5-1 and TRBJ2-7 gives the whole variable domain KAGVTQTPRYLIKTRGQQVTLSCSPISGHRSVSWYQQTPGQGLQFLFEYFSETQRNKGNFPGRFSGRQFSNSRSEMNVSTLELGDSALYLCASSLAEGTPYEQYFGPGTRLTVT.

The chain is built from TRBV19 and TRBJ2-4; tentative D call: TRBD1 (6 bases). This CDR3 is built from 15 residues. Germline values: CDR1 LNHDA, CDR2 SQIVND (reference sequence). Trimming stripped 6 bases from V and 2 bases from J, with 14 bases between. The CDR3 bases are TGTGCCAGTAGGACCAATGGACAGACCAAAAACATTCAGTACTTC. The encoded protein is CASRTNGQTKNIQYF.

The CDR3 sequence: CASSTTTGGKLFF. DNA for the CDR3: TGTGCCAGTAGCACCACCACAGGGGGCAAACTGTTTTTT. The chain uses TRBV19 and TRBJ1-4; 9 nucleotides match TRBD1. The length of the CDR3 is 13 residues. The germline gives CDR1 LNHDA, CDR2 SQIVND (reference sequence). The V segment lost 6 bases and the J segment 11 bases; nucleotides outside the gene matches: 7.

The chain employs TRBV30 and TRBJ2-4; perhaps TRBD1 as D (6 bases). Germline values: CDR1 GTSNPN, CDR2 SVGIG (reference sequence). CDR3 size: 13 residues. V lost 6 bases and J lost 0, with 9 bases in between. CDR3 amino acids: CACHRVAKNIQYF. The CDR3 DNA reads TGTGCCTGTCACAGGGTAGCCAAAAACATTCAGTACTTC. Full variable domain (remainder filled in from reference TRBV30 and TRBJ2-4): SQTIHQWPATLVQPVGSPLSLECTVEGTSNPNLYWYRQAAGRGLQLLFYSVGIGQISSEVPQNLSASRPQDRQFILSSKKLLLSDSGFYLCACHRVAKNIQYFGAGTRLSVL.

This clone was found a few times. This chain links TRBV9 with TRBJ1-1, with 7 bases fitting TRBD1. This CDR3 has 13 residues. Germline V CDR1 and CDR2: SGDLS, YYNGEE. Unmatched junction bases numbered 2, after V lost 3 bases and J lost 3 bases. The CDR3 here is CASSAQGDTEAFF. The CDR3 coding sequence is TGTGCCAGCAGCGCTCAGGGGGACACTGAAGCTTTCTTT.

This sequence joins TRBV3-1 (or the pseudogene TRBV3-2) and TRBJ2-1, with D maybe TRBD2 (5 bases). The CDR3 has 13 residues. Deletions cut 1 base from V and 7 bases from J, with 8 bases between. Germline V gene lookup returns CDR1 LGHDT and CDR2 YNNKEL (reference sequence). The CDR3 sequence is CASSQVGVNEQFF. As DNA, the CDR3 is TGTGCCAGCAGCCAAGTGGGAGTGAATGAGCAGTTCTTC.

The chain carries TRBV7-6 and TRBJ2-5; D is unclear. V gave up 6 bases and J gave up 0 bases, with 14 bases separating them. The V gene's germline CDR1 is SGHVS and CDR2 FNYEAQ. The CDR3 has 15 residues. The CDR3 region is CASSSANSYQETQYF. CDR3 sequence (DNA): TGTGCCAGCAGTTCAGCTAATTCGTACCAAGAGACCCAGTACTTC.

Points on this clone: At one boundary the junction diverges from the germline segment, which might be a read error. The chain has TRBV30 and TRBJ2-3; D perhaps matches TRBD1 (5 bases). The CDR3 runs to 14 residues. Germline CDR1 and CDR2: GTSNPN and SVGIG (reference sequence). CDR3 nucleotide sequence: TGTGCCTGGAGTCCTAATTACAGCACAGGTACGCAGTATTTT. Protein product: CAWSPNYSTGTQYF.

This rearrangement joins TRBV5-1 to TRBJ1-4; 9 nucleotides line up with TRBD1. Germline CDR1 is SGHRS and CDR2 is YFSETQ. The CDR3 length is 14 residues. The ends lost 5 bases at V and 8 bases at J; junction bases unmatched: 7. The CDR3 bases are TGCGCCAGCAGTGCAGGGACAGGGCAAGAAAAACTGTTTTTT. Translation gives CASSAGTGQEKLFF.

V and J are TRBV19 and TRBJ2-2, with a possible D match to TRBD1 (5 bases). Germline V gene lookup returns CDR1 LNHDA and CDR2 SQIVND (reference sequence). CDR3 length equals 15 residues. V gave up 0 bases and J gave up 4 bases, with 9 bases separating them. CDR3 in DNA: TGTGCCAGTAGTATAGACAGGGAAGGCACCGGGGAGCTGTTTTTT. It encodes CASSIDREGTGELFF.

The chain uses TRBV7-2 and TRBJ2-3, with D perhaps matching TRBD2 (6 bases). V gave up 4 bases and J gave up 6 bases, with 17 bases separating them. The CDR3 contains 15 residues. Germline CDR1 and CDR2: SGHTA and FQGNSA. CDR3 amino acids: CASSSLAGSRDTQYF. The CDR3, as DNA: TGTGCCAGCAGCTCCCTCGCGGGAAGTAGGGATACGCAGTATTTT.

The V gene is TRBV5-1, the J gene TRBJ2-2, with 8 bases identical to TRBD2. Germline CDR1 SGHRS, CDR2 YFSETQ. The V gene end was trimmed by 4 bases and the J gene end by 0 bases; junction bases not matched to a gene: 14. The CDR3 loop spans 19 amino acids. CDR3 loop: CASSPLPLAENPNTGELFF. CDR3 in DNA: TGCGCCAGCAGCCCACTTCCACTAGCGGAGAACCCGAACACCGGGGAGCTGTTTTTT.

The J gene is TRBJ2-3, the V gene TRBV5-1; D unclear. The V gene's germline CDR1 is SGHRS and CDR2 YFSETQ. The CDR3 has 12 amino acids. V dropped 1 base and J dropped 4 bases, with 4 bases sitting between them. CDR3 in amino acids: CASSLLSDTQYF. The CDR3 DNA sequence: TGCGCCAGCAGCTTGTTATCAGATACGCAGTATTTT.

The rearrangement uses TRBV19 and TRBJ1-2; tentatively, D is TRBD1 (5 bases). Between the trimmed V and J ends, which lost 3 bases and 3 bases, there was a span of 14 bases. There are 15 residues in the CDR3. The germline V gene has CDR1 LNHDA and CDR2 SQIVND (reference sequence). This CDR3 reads CASSIKVGVYYGYTF. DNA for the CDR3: TGTGCCAGTAGTATTAAGGTGGGGGTATACTATGGCTACACCTTC.

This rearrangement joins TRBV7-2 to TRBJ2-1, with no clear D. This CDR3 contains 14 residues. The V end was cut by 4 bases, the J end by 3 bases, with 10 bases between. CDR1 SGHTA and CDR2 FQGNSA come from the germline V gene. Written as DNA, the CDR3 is TGTGCCAGCAGCTCCCCCCACAACTACAATGAGCAGTTCTTC. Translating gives CASSSPHNYNEQFF.

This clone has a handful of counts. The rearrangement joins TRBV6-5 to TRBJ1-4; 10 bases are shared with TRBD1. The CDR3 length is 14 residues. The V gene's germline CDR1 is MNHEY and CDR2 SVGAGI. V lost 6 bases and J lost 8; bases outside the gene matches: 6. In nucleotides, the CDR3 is TGTGCCAGCAGAGCCGGGACAGGGGTAGAAAAACTGTTTTTT. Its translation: CASRAGTGVEKLFF.

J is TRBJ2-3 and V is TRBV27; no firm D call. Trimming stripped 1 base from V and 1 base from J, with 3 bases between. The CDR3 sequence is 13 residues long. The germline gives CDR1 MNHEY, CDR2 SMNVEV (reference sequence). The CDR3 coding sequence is TGTGCCAGCAGTTTATGGGGCACAGATACGCAGTATTTT. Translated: CASSLWGTDTQYF.

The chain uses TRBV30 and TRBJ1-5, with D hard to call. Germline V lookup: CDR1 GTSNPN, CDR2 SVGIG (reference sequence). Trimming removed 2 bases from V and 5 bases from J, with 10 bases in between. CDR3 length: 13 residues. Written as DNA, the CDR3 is TGTGCCTGGAGTTCTCAGACCTATCAGCCCCAGCATTTT. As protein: CAWSSQTYQPQHF.

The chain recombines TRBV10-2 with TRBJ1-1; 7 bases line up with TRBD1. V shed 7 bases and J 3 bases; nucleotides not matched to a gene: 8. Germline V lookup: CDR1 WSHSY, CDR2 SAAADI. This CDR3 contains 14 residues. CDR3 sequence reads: CASTKGAADTEAFF. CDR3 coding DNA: TGCGCCAGCACTAAGGGGGCCGCGGACACTGAAGCTTTCTTT.

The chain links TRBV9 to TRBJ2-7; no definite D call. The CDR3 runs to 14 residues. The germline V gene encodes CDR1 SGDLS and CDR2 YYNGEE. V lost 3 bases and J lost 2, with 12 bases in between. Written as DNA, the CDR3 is TGTGCCAGCAGCGCCGGAGACGGAGCCTACGAGCAGTACTTC. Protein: CASSAGDGAYEQYF.

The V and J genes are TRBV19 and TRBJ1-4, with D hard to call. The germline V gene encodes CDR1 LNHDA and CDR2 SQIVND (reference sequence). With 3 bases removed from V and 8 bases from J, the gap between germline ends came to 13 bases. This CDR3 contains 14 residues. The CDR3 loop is CASSIPGEKEKLFF. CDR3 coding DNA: TGTGCCAGTAGTATTCCTGGGGAAAAGGAAAAACTGTTTTTT.

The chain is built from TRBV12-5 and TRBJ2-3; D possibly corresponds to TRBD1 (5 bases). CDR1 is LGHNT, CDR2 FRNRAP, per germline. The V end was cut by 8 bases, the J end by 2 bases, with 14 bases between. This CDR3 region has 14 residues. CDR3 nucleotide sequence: TGTGCTAGTTCTTTACAGGAAATCACAGATACGCAGTATTTT. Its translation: CASSLQEITDTQYF.

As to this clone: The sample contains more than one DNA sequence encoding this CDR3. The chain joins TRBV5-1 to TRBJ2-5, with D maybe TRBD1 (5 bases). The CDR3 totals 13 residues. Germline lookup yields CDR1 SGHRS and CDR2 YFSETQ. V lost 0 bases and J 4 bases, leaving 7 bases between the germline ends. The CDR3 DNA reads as TGCGCCAGCAGCTTGGGGGGCGGAGAGACCCAGTACTTC. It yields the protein CASSLGGGETQYF.

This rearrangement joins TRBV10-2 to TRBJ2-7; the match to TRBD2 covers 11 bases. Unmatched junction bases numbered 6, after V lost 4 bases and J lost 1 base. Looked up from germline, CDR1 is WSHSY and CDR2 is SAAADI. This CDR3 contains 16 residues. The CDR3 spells CASSGTGTSGSYEQYF. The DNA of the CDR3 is TGCGCCAGCAGTGGAACCGGGACTAGCGGATCCTACGAGCAGTACTTC.

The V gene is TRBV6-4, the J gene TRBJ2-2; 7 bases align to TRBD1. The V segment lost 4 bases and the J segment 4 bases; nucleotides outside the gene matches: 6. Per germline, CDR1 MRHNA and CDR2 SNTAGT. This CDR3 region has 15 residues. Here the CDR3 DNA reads TGTGCCAGCAGTGTCCGACAGGGTCCCACCGGGGAGCTGTTTTTT. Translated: CASSVRQGPTGELFF.

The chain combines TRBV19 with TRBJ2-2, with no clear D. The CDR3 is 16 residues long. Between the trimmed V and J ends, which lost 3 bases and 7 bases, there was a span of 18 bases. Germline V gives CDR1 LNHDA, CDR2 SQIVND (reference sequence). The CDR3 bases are TGTGCCAGTAGTATCCGGCAGATCTCGAGTGGCGGGGAGCTGTTTTTT. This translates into CASSIRQISSGGELFF.